This TCR beta chain originates from a study of T-cell memory formation after mild COVID-19. Whole-study results and caveats: Some responding clones appeared in pre-infection memory, suggesting cross-reactive memory joined.

This clonotype was observed a few times. What it binds is not known. The CDR3 has 14 amino acids. Trimming took off 0 bases at V and 8 bases at J, with 13 bases between the two ends. Per the germline V gene, CDR1 is LGHNA and CDR2 is YSLEER. UMIs and sample barcodes were carried by the TCR alpha and TCR beta cDNA libraries that 5'RACE produced using constant-segment primers. TCRdb ran MiXCR on the 5' RACE reads and lists one entry per CDR3 protein. The repertoire has fewer than 350,000 distinct CDR3 sequences, about 20% of them found once; the top ten carry 23%. The TCR originated in a young man who had mild COVID-19 (a few samples of this study predate the infection). Cell type and time point are not known. Sequencing used PBMCs or a T cell subset sorted from them (not recorded which). The chain uses TRBV4-3 and TRBJ1-1; possible D gene TRBD1, 6 bases. CDR3 sequence (DNA): TGCGCCAGCAGCCAAGATCTAGGGGGGCCGGAAGCTTTCTTT. Translated, it gives CASSQDLGGPEAFF.